The entry below describes one TCR beta chain. There is no known antigen for this receptor. No base-level quality is on record; no much larger clone is a single base apart. In light of the paper, this sample's time point label describes: baseline before first vaccination. Vaccinee samples came from UK trials COV001 and COV002, including a single-blind randomized controlled phase 2/3 trial of AZD1222 (ChAdOx1 nCoV-19) in healthy adults. Trial participant PBMC samples were collected at day 0 and day 28 after the second dose for TCRbeta chain sequencing. This sample is drawn from a study of T cell responses to AZD1222 COVID-19 vaccine (dated by TCRdb to the early 2020s). Background on the whole study: Because spike-specific TCR depth and breadth did not differ between the two schedules, AZD1222 recipients who got a second dose at roughly 4 weeks were pooled with those who got a second dose at roughly 12 weeks. TCR sequencing was performed for 230 to 250 trial participants, of whom some 200 were given two doses of AZD1222 and some 25 were given two doses of MenACWY control vaccine. Enrollment into the trials was organized by age into subgroups of 18-55, 56-69 and 70-plus years, and those subgroups contained roughly 150, 30 and 60 TCR-sequenced participants, respectively. General findings and caveats noted by the study authors: The whole spike protein was spanned by vaccine-associated CD4 TCRs, and dominant responses were seen in regions 160-218 and 743-854. Participants were mostly white British, with more females than males. The authors suggested clonal diversity may have been underestimated. Because no day 14 peak-response samples were available, repertoires were characterized only after the peak T cell response. In the small 56-69-year group, the increase in depth fell short of significance, most likely because of low power. Nearly half of unique spike-specific TCRs reportedly recognized epitopes outside regions mutated in the B.1.351 and B.1.1.7 variants. Spike-specific TCR breadth and depth rose significantly after two AZD1222 doses compared with day 0 and with MenACWY recipients. Conclusions about previously exposed vaccinees were limited because only six AZD1222 recipients were SARS-CoV-2 seropositive at baseline.

The CDR3 regions of human TCRbeta chains were analyzed by immunosequencing. As for the original processing: TCRs in the repertoires were matched against a reference library of SARS-CoV-2-specific TCRs that had been generated with the MIRA antigen-specificity platform. Breadth was defined as the fraction of unique TCRs that were SARS-CoV-2-associated, and depth was defined as the fraction of total T cells that were SARS-CoV-2-associated. Using the MIRA data, each spike-specific TCR was mapped to the spike region that the TCR reacts to and placed in a CD4 or CD8 class. Log10-transformed breadth and depth values were compared by one-way ANOVA with Sidak's multiple comparisons tests. TCRdb carries this immuneACCESS record with in-frame sequences only. Its versions omit some clonotypes, under half of them owing to an unresolved V gene in the studies checked, with the rest unexplained. That table gives V, J and clone size, and the DNA gave D and trimming. The sample table shows over 150,000 clones, and 85% to 95% are seen once. Around 9.3% of the sample is in the top ten clones.

Per the germline V gene (reference sequence), SEHNR is the CDR1 and FQNEAQ is the CDR2. At the junction V is shortened by 8 bases and J by 2 bases, with 6 bases in between. The CDR3 starts with the cysteine, ends with the phenylalanine, and has 11 residues. Kept here is only the CDR3 DNA, which spans 33 bases and is read in frame from base 1. The sequence is built from TRBV7-9 and TRBJ2-5; no D gene can be assigned with confidence. The origin of this receptor is an adult in good health. Source: peripheral blood, taken on day 0 of AZD1222 vaccination. The nucleotides are TGTGCCAGCGACCCTCAAGAGACCCAGTACTTC. Protein translation: CASDPQETQYF.